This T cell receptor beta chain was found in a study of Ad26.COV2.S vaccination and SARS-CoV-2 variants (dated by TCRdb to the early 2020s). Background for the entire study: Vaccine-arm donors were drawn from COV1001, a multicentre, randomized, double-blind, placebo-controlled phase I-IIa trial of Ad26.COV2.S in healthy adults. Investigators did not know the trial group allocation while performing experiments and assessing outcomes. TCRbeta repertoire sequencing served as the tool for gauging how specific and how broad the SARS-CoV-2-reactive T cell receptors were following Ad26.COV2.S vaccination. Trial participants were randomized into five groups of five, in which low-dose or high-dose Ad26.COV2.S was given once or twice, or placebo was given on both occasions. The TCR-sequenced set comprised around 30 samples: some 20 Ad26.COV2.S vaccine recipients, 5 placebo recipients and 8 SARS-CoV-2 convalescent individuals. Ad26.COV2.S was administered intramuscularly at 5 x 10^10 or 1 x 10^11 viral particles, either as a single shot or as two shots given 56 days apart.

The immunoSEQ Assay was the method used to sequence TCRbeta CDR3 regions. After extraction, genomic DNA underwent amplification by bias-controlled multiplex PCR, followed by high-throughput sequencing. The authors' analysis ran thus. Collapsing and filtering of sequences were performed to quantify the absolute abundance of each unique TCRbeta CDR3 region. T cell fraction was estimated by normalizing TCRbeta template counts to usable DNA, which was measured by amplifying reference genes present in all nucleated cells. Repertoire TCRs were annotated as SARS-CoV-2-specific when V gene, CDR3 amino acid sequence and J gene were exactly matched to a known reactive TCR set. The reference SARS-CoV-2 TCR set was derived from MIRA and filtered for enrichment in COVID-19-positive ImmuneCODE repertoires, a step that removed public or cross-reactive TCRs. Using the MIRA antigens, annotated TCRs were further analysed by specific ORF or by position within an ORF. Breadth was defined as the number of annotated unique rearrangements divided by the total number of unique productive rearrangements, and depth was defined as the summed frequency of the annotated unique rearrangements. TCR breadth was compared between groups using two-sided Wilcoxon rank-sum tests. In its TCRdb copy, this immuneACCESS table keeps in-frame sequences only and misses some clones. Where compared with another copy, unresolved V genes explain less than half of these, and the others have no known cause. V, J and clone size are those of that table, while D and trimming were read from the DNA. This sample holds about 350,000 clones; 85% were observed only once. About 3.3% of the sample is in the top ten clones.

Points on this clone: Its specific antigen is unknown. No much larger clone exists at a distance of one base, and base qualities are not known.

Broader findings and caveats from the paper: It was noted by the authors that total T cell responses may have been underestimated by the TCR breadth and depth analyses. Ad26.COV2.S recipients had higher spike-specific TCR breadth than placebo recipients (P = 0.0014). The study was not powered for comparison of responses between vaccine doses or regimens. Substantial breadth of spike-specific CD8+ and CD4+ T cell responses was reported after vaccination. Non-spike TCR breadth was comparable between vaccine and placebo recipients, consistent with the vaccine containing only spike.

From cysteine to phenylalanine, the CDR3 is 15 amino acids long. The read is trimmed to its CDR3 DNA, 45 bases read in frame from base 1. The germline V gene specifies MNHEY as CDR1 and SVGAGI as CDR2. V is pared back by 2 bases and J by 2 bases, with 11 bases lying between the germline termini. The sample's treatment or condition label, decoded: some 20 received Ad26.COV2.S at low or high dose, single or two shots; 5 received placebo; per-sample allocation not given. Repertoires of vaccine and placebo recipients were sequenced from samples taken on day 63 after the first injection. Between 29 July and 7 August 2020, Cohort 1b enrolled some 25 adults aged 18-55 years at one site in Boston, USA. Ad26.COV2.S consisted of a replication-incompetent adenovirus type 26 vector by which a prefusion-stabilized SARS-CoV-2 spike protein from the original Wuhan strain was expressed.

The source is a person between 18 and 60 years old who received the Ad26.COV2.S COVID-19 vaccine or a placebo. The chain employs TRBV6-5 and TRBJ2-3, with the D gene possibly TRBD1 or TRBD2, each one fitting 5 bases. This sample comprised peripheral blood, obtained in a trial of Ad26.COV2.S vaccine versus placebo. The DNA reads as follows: TGTGCCAGCAGTTACGGGGGAGTGAACACAGATACGCAGTATTTT. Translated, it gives CASSYGGVNTDTQYF.